This is a list of T cell receptor beta chains from one sample in a study of blood T cell repertoires in COVID-19. Libraries were prepared by immunoSEQ multiplex PCR; TCRdb keeps only in-frame clonotypes and omits some of them. The sample yields a few hundred thousand clones, roughly 87% seen once. Sequencing was done on a sample of PBMCs or T cells enriched from blood (not recorded which). The receptors derive from a woman aged 25 to 39 who had recovered from COVID-19. CDR3s include the opening cysteine and the closing phenylalanine or tryptophan. Each record gives: D gene, J gene, V gene, clone size, CDR3 protein, CDR3 DNA. The D gene is left open where the match is weak. Only some rows state a clone size, as once, few, many or a class for expanded clones.

-,TRBJ1-1,TRBV18,-,CASSPLQADTEAFF,TGTGCCAGCTCACCCTTACAGGCGGACACTGAAGCTTTCTTT
-,TRBJ1-6,TRBV7-9,-,CASMLSSYNSPLHF,TGTGCCAGCATGCTAAGCTCCTATAATTCACCCCTCCACTTT
-,TRBJ2-1,TRBV6-4,-,CASGATLYNEQFF,TGTGCCAGCGGGGCCACTCTTTACAATGAGCAGTTCTTC
TRBD2,TRBJ2-5,TRBV5-6,-,CASSTGTGGPETQYF,TGTGCCAGCAGCACGGGGACGGGGGGTCCAGAGACCCAGTACTTC
-,TRBJ2-1,TRBV4-1,-,CASSRVGEYNEQFF,TGCGCCAGCAGCCGGGTGGGAGAGTACAATGAGCAGTTCTTC
-,TRBJ2-1,TRBV27,-,CASIGIMSPNDGQFF,TGTGCCAGCATCGGGATCATGAGCCCCAATGATGGGCAGTTCTTC
-,TRBJ1-2,TRBV6-5,-,CASGRGGLYGYTF,TGTGCCAGTGGAAGGGGGGGCCTCTATGGCTACACCTTC
-,TRBJ1-5,TRBV21-1,-,CASSKGDRTGGGFQPQHF,TGTGCCAGCAGCAAAGGCGATAGGACAGGGGGCGGATTTCAGCCCCAGCATTTT
TRBD1,TRBJ1-6,TRBV28,-,CASSLTPGQGDSPLHF,TGTGCCAGCAGTTTAACTCCGGGACAGGGGGATTCACCCCTCCACTTT
-,TRBJ2-1,TRBV2,-,CASSLLDINEQFF,TGTGCCAGCAGCCTCTTGGACATCAATGAGCAGTTCTTC
TRBD1,TRBJ1-2,TRBV5-4,-,CASSLGQGDGYTF,TGTGCCAGCAGCTTGGGACAGGGGGATGGCTACACCTTC
TRBD1,TRBJ2-1,TRBV20-1,once,CSASGTASNEQFF,TGCAGTGCTAGTGGGACAGCCTCGAATGAGCAGTTCTTC
-,TRBJ2-2,TRBV11-3,-,CASRRDANTGELFF,TGTGCCAGCCGGAGGGATGCGAACACCGGGGAGCTGTTTTTT
TRBD1,TRBJ1-2,TRBV9,-,CASSGTQGQYYGYTF,TGTGCCAGCAGCGGCACCCAGGGACAGTACTATGGCTACACCTTC
-,TRBJ1-4,TRBV12-5,-,CASGLGGLEEKLFF,TGTGCTAGTGGTCTAGGAGGGTTGGAAGAAAAACTGTTTTTT
-,TRBJ2-7,TRBV3-1/TRBV3-2,-,CASSQTTLNYEQYF,TGTGCCAGCAGCCAAACGACTTTGAACTACGAGCAGTACTTC
-,TRBJ1-1,TRBV5-1,-,CASSAGFTENTEAFF,TGCGCCAGCAGCGCGGGCTTCACAGAGAACACTGAAGCTTTCTTT
-,TRBJ1-1,TRBV11-1,-,CASSLSGGLGTEAFF,TGTGCCAGCAGCTTATCGGGGGGGCTTGGAACTGAAGCTTTCTTT
-,TRBJ2-7,TRBV5-1,-,CASSLGVGEGEQYF,TGCGCCAGCAGCTTGGGGGTCGGGGAAGGCGAGCAGTACTTC
-,TRBJ1-1,TRBV9,-,CASSPGTLPGTEAFF,TGTGCCAGCAGCCCCGGGACACTCCCGGGGACTGAAGCTTTCTTT
TRBD1,TRBJ1-1,TRBV30,-,CAWSAGQGQTEAFF,TGTGCCTGGAGTGCTGGACAGGGGCAAACTGAAGCTTTCTTT
TRBD2,TRBJ2-3,TRBV28,-,CASRGTSGRQLTDTQYF,TGTGCCAGCCGGGGGACTAGCGGGAGGCAGCTGACAGATACGCAGTATTTT
-,TRBJ2-2,TRBV28,-,CALGGRTNTGELFF,TGTGCCCTTGGGGGCAGGACGAACACCGGGGAGCTGTTTTTT
-,TRBJ2-7,TRBV6-2/TRBV6-3,-,CASSGGTASYEQYF,TGTGCCAGCAGCGGCGGGACAGCATCCTACGAGCAGTACTTC
-,TRBJ2-1,TRBV4-1,-,CASSQDGGGGLYNEQFF,TGCGCCAGCAGCCAAGATGGGGGGGGCGGGCTTTACAATGAGCAGTTCTTC
TRBD1,TRBJ1-6,TRBV5-4,once,CASSSGTGNPPLHF,TGTGCCAGCAGTTCCGGGACAGGGAATCCACCCCTCCACTTT
TRBD1,TRBJ2-2,TRBV28,few,CASSLAGTGNTGELFF,TGTGCCAGCAGTCTAGCCGGGACAGGGAACACCGGGGAGCTGTTTTTT
-,TRBJ2-2,TRBV7-2,-,CASGLSYGELFF,TGTGCCAGCGGACTTTCCTACGGGGAGCTGTTTTTT
-,TRBJ2-1,TRBV7-9,-,CASSSVSYNEQFF,TGTGCCAGCAGCTCGGTCTCCTACAATGAGCAGTTCTTC
-,TRBJ1-6,TRBV2,-,CASSGGANYNSPLHF,TGTGCCAGCAGTGGCGGGGCGAACTATAATTCACCCCTCCACTTT
-,TRBJ1-3,TRBV7-9,-,CASSFSQFQDTIYF,TGTGCCAGCAGCTTTTCGCAGTTTCAGGACACCATATATTTT
TRBD2,TRBJ2-1,TRBV24-1,-,CATSDDIAGGGNEQFF,TGTGCCACCAGTGACGATATAGCGGGAGGTGGCAATGAGCAGTTCTTC
-,TRBJ2-7,TRBV30,-,CASKGASYEQYF,TGTGCCTCCAAAGGAGCGTCCTACGAGCAGTACTTC
TRBD2,TRBJ2-3,TRBV19,-,CASSLSSGADTQYF,TGTGCCAGTAGTTTGTCTAGCGGGGCAGATACGCAGTATTTT
TRBD1,TRBJ2-5,TRBV7-8,-,CASSSGTGPKGPQYF,TGTGCCAGCAGCTCGGGGACAGGCCCGAAAGGGCCCCAGTACTTC
-,TRBJ1-4,TRBV19,-,CASSIVTANEKLFF,TGTGCCAGTAGTATAGTGACAGCTAATGAAAAACTGTTTTTT
TRBD2,TRBJ2-2,TRBV7-9,-,CASAGGLLGGELFF,TGTGCCAGCGCGGGAGGGCTTTTAGGCGGGGAGCTGTTTTTT
-,TRBJ1-3,TRBV13,-,CASSVQMSGNTIYF,TGTGCCAGCAGCGTACAGATGTCTGGAAACACCATATATTTT
TRBD1,TRBJ1-6,TRBV28,-,CASSRQGENSPLHF,TGTGCCAGCAGTCGACAGGGAGAGAATTCACCCCTCCACTTT
TRBD1,TRBJ1-1,TRBV5-1,-,CASSLGTGGEAFF,TGCGCCAGCAGCCTGGGGACAGGGGGCGAAGCTTTCTTT
TRBD2,TRBJ2-7,TRBV4-1,few,CASSPGLAVGAEQYF,TGCGCCAGCAGCCCGGGGCTAGCGGTAGGGGCCGAGCAGTACTTC
TRBD1,TRBJ2-2,TRBV5-8,-,CASSPGQASTGELFF,TGTGCCAGCAGCCCGGGACAGGCGAGCACCGGGGAGCTGTTTTTT